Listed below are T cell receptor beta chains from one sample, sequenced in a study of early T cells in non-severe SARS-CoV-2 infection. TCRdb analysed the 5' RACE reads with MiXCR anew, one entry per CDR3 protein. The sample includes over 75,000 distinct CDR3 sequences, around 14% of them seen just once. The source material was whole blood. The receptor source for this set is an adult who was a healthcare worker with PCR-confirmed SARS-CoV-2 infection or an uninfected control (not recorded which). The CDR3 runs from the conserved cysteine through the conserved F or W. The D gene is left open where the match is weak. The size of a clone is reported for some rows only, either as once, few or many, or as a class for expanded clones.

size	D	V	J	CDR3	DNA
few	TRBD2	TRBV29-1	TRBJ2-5	CSAGGVSETQYF	TGCAGCGCGGGGGGGGTTTCGGAGACCCAGTACTTC
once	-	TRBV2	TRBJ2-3	CAGGRSPDTQYF	TGTGCCGGCGGACGGAGTCCAGATACGCAGTATTTT
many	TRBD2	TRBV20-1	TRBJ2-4	CSAFSGGTLAVNIQYF	TGCAGTGCTTTTAGCGGGGGGACTCTAGCCGTAAACATTCAGTACTTC
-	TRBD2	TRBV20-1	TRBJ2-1	CSAQTSGGLPHSYNEQFF	TGCAGTGCTCAGACTAGCGGGGGCCTTCCCCACTCCTACAATGAGCAGTTCTTC
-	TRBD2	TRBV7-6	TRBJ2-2	CASGVKLAGINTGELFF	TGTGCCAGCGGAGTTAAACTAGCGGGGATCAACACCGGGGAGCTGTTTTTT
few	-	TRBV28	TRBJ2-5	CASSTTGRGKTQYF	TGTGCCAGCAGTACCACGGGCCGTGGGAAGACCCAGTACTTC
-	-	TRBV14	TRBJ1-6	CASSQGSVIRPSSPLHF	TGTGCCAGCAGCCAAGGTTCCGTTATCAGACCATCTTCACCCCTCCACTTT
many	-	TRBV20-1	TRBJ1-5	CSARAGVESNQPQHF	TGCAGTGCTAGGGCAGGGGTCGAGAGCAATCAGCCCCAGCATTTT
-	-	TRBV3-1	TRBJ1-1	CASSPDRISTEAFF	TGTGCCAGCAGCCCGGACAGAATCTCAACTGAAGCTTTCTTT
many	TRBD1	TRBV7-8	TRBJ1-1	CASSPPGQTNTEAFF	TGTGCCAGCAGCCCGCCGGGACAGACGAACACTGAAGCTTTCTTT
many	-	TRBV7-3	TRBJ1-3	CASSLAGTSGNTIYF	TGTGCCAGCAGCTTAGCGGGGACCTCTGGAAACACCATATATTTT
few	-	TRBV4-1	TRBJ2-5	CASRRWPVAQETQYF	TGCGCCAGCAGACGATGGCCGGTGGCCCAAGAGACCCAGTACTTC
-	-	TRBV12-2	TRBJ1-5	CASRLGETGFQPQHF	TGTGCAAGTCGCTTAGGAGAAACAGGGTTTCAGCCCCAGCATTTT
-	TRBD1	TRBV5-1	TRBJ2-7	CASSLYSGQGSYEQYF	TGCGCCAGCAGCTTGTACTCCGGACAGGGTTCCTACGAGCAGTACTTC
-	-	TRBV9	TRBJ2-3	CASSNSPGADTQYF	TGTGCCAGCAGCAACTCTCCAGGGGCAGATACGCAGTATTTT
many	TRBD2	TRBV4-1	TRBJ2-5	CASSPSGTETQYF	TGCGCCAGCAGCCCTAGCGGTACGGAGACCCAGTACTTC
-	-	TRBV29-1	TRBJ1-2	CSVGQGVSGYTF	TGCAGCGTTGGCCAGGGCGTTTCTGGCTACACCTTC
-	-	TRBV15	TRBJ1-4	CATSSRPSTNEKLFF	TGTGCCACCAGCTCCCGCCCGTCAACTAATGAAAAACTGTTTTTT
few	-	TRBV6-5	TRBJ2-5	CASSYSSGEETQYF	TGTGCCAGCAGTTACTCGTCTGGCGAAGAGACCCAGTACTTC
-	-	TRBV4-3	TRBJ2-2	CASSPDNTGELFF	TGCGCCAGCAGCCCTGACAACACCGGGGAGCTGTTTTTT
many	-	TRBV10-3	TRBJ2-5	CAIKKDTVEGETQYF	TGTGCCATCAAGAAGGATACGGTAGAGGGAGAGACCCAGTACTTC
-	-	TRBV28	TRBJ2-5	CASSSRGQTQYF	TGTGCCAGCAGTTCGCGCGGCCAGACCCAGTACTTC
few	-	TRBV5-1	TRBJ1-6	CASKDGFPGDSPLHF	TGCGCCAGCAAAGACGGGTTCCCGGGGGATTCACCCCTCCACTTT
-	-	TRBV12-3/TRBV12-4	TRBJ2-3	CASSFGVTGTSSTDTQYF	TGTGCCAGCAGTTTTGGGGTTACAGGGACCAGTAGCACAGATACGCAGTATTTT
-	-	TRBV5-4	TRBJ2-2	CASSAGTTNTGELFF	TGTGCCAGCAGCGCCGGGACAACGAACACCGGGGAGCTGTTTTTT
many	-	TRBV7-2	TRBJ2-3	CASSLQRPTDTQYF	TGTGCCAGCAGCTTACAGCGGCCCACAGATACGCAGTATTTT
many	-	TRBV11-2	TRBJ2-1	CASSPSGVHEQFF	TGTGCCAGCAGCCCCTCCGGAGTCCATGAGCAGTTCTTC
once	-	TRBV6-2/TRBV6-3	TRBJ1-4	CATSPRATNEKLFF	TGTGCCACCTCGCCACGTGCAACTAATGAAAAACTGTTTTTT
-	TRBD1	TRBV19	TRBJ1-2	CASRPGTGNGYTF	TGTGCCAGTAGACCCGGGACAGGGAATGGCTACACCTTC
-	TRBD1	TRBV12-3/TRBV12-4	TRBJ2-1	CASSSKGTGGVEFF	TGTGCCAGCAGTTCGAAAGGGACAGGGGGAGTAGAGTTCTTC
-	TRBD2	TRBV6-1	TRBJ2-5	CASSETSGGAETQYF	TGTGCCAGCAGTGAGACTAGCGGGGGGGCAGAGACCCAGTACTTC
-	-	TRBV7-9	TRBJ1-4	CASSFRGGVEKLFF	TGTGCCAGCAGCTTTCGGGGGGGCGTTGAAAAACTGTTTTTT
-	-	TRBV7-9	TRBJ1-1	CASSNFGTQRTEAFF	TGTGCCAGCAGTAATTTCGGGACCCAGAGGACTGAAGCTTTCTTT
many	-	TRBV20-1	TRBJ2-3	CSARDSAGPGDTQYF	TGCAGTGCTAGAGATTCGGCGGGCCCGGGAGATACGCAGTATTTT
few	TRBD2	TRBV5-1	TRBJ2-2	CASSAPSGGVTGELFF	TGCGCCAGCAGCGCCCCTAGCGGGGGGGTCACCGGGGAGCTGTTTTTT